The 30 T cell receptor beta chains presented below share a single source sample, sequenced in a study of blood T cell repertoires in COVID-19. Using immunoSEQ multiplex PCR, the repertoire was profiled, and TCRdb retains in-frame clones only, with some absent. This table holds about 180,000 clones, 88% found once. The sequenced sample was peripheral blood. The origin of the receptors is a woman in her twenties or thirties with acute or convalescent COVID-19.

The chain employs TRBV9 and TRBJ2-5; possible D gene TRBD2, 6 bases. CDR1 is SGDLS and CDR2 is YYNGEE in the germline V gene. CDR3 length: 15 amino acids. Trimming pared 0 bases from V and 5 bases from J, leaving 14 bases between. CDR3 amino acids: CASSVDSAGTETQYF. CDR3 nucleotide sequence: TGTGCCAGCAGCGTAGACAGCGCTGGGACTGAGACCCAGTACTTC.

The CDR3 sequence: CASSLEGGEDTQYF. The CDR3 coding sequence is TGTGCCAGCAGCTTGGAAGGGGGCGAAGATACGCAGTATTTT. This sequence joins TRBV5-8 and TRBJ2-3; 7 bases fit TRBD1. The V gene end was trimmed by 0 bases and the J gene end by 5 bases; junction bases not matched to a gene: 3. The CDR3 runs 14 residues. Germline CDR1 and CDR2: SGHTS and YDEGEE.

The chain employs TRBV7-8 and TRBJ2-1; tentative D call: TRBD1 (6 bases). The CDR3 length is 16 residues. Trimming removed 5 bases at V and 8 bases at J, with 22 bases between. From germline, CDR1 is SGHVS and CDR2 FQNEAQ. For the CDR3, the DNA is TGTGCCAGCAGCCAGAACAGGGTTACCCTCAAGGATGAGCAGTTCTTC. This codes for CASSQNRVTLKDEQFF.

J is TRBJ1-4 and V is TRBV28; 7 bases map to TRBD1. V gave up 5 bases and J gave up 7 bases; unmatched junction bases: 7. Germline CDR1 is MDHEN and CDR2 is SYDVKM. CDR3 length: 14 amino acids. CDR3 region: CASSIQGIREKLFF. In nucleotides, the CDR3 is TGTGCCAGCAGTATACAGGGGATTCGTGAAAAACTGTTTTTT.

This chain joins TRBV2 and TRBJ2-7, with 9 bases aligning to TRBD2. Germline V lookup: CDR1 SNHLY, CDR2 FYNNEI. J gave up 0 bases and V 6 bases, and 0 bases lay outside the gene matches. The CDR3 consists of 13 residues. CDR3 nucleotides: TGTGCCAGCAGGCGGGAGGGCTCCTACGAGCAGTACTTC. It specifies CASRREGSYEQYF.

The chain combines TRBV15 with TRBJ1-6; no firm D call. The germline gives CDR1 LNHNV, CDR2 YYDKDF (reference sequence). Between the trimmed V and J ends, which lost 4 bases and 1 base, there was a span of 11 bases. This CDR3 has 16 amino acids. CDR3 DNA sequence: TGTGCCACCAGCAAGGGAGGGTTGTCCTATAATTCACCCCTCCACTTT. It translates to CATSKGGLSYNSPLHF.

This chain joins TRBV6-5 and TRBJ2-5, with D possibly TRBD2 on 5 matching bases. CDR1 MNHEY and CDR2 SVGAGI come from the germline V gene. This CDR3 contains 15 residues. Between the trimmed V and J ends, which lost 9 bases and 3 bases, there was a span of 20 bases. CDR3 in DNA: TGTGCCAGTCGGGGTATAAGATCCTTAAAAGAGACCCAGTACTTC. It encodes CASRGIRSLKETQYF.

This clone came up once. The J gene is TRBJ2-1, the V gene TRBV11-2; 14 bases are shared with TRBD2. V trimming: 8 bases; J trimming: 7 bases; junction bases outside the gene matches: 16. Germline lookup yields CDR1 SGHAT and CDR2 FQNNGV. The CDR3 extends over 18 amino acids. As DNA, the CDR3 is TGTGCCAGCGGCCCCCGTCCGGGACTAGCGGGAGTGTATAATGAGCAGTTCTTC. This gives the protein CASGPRPGLAGVYNEQFF. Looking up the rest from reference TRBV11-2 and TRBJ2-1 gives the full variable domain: EAGVAQSPRYKIIEKRQSVAFWCNPISGHATLYWYQQILGQGPKLLIQFQNNGVVDDSQLPKDRFSAERLKGVDSTLKIQPAKLEDSAVYLCASGPRPGLAGVYNEQFFGPGTRLTVL.

CDR3 nucleotide sequence: TGTGCCAGCACCGGACAGCCTAATCAGCCCCAGCATTTT. Its translation: CASTGQPNQPQHF. The rearrangement uses TRBV6-5 and TRBJ1-5; weak D call: TRBD1 (6 bases). The CDR3 sequence is 13 residues long. Looked up from germline, CDR1 is MNHEY and CDR2 is SVGAGI. V lost 7 bases and J lost 4, with 11 bases in between.

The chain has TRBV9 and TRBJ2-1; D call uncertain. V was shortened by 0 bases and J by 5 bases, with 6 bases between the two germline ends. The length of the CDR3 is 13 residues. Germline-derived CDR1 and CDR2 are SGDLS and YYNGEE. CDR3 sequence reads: CASSVVANNEQFF. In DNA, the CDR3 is TGTGCCAGCAGCGTAGTGGCAAACAATGAGCAGTTCTTC. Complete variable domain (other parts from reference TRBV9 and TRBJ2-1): DSGVTQTPKHLITATGQRVTLRCSPRSGDLSVYWYQQSLDQGLQFLIQYYNGEERAKGNILERFSAQQFPDLHSELNLSSLELGDSALYFCASSVVANNEQFFGPGTRLTVL.

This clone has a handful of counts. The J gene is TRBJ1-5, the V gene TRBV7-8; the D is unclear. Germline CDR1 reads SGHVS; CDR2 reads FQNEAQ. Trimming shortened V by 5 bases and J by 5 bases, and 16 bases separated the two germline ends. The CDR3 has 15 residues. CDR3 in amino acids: CASSIREGRDQPQHF. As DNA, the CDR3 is TGTGCCAGCAGCATCCGGGAGGGAAGGGATCAGCCCCAGCATTTT.

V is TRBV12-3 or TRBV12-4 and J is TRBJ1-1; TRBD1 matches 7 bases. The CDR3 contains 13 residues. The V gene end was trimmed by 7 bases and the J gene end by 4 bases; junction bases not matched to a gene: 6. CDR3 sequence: CASTGRGPTEAFF. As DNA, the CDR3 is TGTGCCAGCACGGGAAGGGGGCCCACTGAAGCTTTCTTT.

The CDR3 DNA is TGCGCCAGCAGCCAACGGACTAGCGGGTTCACAGATACGCAGTATTTT. Its protein is CASSQRTSGFTDTQYF. The chain carries TRBV4-1 and TRBJ2-3, with 11 nucleotides matching TRBD2. The germline gives CDR1 MGHRA, CDR2 YSYEKL. The ends lost 2 bases at V and 2 bases at J; junction bases unmatched: 3. The CDR3 has 16 residues.

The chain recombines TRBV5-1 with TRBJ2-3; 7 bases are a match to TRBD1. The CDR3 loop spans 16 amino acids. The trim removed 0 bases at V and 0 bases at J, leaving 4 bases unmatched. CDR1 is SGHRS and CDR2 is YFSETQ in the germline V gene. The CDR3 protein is CASSLEGQFSTDTQYF. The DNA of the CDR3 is TGCGCCAGCAGCTTGGAGGGACAGTTCAGCACAGATACGCAGTATTTT.

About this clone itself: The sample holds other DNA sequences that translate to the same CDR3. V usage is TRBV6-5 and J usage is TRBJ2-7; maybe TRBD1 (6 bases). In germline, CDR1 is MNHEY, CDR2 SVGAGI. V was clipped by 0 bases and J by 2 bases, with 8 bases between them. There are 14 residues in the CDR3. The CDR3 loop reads CASSYSPGAYEQYF. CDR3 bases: TGTGCCAGCAGTTACTCACCAGGGGCCTACGAGCAGTACTTC.

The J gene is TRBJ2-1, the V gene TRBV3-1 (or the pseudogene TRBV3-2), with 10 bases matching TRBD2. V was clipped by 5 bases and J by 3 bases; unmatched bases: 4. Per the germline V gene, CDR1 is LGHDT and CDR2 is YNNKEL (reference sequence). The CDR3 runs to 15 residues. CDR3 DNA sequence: TGTGCCAGCAGCTCAGCGGGGGGGGACTACAATGAGCAGTTCTTC. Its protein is CASSSAGGDYNEQFF.

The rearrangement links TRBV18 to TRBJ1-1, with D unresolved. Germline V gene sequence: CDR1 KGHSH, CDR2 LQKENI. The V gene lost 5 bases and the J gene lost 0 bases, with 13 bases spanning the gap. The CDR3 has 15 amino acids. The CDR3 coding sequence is TGTGCCAGCTCAATGGGGTGGAGGTTGAACACTGAAGCTTTCTTT. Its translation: CASSMGWRLNTEAFF.

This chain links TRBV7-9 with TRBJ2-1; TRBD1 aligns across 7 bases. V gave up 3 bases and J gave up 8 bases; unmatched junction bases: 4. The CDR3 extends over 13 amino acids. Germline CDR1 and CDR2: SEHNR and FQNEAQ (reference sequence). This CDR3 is CASSLTGNYEQFF. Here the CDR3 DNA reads TGTGCCAGCAGCTTGACAGGGAACTATGAGCAGTTCTTC.

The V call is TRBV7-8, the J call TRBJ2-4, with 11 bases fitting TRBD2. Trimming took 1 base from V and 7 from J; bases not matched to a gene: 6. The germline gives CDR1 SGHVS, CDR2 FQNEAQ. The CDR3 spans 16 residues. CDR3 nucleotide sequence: TGTGCCAGCAGCTTAGAGAGAGCTAGCGGGAGGAACATTCAGTACTTC. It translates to CASSLERASGRNIQYF.

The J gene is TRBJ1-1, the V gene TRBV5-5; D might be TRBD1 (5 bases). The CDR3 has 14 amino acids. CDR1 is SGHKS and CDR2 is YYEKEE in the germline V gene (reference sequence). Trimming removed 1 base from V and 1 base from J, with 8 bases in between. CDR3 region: CASSLLGGNTEAFF. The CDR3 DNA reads TGTGCCAGCAGCTTGTTGGGGGGGAACACTGAAGCTTTCTTT.

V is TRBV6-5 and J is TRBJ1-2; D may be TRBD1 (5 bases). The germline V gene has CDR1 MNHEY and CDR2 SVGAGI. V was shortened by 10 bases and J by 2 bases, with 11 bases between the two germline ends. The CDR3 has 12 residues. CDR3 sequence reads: CATMNRNYGYTF. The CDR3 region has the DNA TGTGCCACCATGAACAGGAACTATGGCTACACCTTC.

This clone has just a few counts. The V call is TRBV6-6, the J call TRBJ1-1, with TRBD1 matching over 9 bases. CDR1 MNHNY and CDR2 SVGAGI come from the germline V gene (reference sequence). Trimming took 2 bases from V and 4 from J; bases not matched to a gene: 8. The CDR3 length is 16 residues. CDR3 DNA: TGTGCCAGCAGTTACGCCATACAGGGGGCTGGCACTGAAGCTTTCTTT. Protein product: CASSYAIQGAGTEAFF.

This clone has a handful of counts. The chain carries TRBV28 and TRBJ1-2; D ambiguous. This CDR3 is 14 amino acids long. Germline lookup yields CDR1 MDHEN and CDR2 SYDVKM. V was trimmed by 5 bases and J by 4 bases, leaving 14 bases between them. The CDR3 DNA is TGTGCCAGCAGTCCTCCCGGCGGGTCCTATGGCTACACCTTC. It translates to CASSPPGGSYGYTF.

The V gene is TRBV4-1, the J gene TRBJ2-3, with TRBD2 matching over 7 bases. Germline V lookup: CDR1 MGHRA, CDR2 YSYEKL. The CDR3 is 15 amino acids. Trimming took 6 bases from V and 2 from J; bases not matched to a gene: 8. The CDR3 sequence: CASRLGGLSTDTQYF. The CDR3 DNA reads TGCGCCAGCAGACTGGGGGGACTATCCACAGATACGCAGTATTTT.

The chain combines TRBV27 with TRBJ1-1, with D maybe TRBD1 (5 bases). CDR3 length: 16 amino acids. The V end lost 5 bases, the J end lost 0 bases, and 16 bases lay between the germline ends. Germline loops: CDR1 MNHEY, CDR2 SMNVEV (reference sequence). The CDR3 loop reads CASSKGWQGLNTEAFF. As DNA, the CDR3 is TGTGCCAGCAGTAAAGGGTGGCAGGGTTTGAACACTGAAGCTTTCTTT.

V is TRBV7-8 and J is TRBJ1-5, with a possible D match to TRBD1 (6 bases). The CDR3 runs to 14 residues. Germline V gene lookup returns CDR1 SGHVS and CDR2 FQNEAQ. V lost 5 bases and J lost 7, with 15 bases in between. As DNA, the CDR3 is TGTGCCAGCAGCGAAGGGACAAAGTCCCAGCCCCAGCATTTT. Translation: CASSEGTKSQPQHF.

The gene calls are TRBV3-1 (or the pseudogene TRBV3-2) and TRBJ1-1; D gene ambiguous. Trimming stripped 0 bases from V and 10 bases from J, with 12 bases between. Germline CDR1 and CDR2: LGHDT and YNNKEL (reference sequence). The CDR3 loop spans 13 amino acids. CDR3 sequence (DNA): TGTGCCAGCAGCCAAGATTCAGGACTCGGAGCTTTCTTT. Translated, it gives CASSQDSGLGAFF.

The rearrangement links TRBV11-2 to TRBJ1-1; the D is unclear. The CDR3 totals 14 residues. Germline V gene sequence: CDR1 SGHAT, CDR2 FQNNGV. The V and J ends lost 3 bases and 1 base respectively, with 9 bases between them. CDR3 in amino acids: CASSFTPPNTEAFF. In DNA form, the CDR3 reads TGTGCCAGCAGCTTTACACCTCCGAACACTGAAGCTTTCTTT.

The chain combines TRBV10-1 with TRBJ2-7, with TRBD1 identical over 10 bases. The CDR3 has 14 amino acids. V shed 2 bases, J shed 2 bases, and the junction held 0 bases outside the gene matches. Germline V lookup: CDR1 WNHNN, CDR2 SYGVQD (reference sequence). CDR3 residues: CASSEGQGAYEQYF. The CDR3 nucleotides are TGCGCCAGCAGTGAGGGACAGGGGGCCTACGAGCAGTACTTC.

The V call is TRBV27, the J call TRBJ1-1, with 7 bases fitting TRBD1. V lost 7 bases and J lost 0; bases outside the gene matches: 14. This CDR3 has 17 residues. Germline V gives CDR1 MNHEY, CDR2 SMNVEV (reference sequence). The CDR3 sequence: CASIGTERDSMNTEAFF. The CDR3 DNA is TGTGCCAGCATAGGGACAGAACGGGATAGCATGAACACTGAAGCTTTCTTT.